Listed here are 24 T cell receptor beta chains from one sample, sequenced in a study of shared clonotypes between healthy human individuals. Profiling relied on immunoSEQ multiplex PCR, and the TCRdb table lists in-frame clones only, not all of them. Counted here are 1.4 million to 1.5 million clones, roughly 96% occurring once; the ten biggest clones make up approximately 1.1%. Sample: naive CD4+ T cells sorted from blood. Described subset: CD45RA+ positively selected. Receptors originate from a man aged 30 to 45 in good health.

The CDR3 DNA is TGTGCCAGCAGTGAATGGAGAATAGCGGGAGACCGGGGCCAAGAGACCCAGTACTTC. Protein product: CASSEWRIAGDRGQETQYF. The gene calls are TRBV6-1 and TRBJ2-5, with 9 bases aligning to TRBD2. The CDR3 consists of 19 residues. Germline V gives CDR1 MNHNS, CDR2 SASEGT. After removal of 2 bases from V and 1 base from J, the junction contained 14 bases not matched to a gene.

The chain employs TRBV6-5 and TRBJ2-2; no clear D gene. CDR1 and CDR2 (germline): MNHEY, SVGAGI. This CDR3 comprises 13 residues. Trimming shortened V by 7 bases and J by 4 bases, and 10 bases separated the two germline ends. The CDR3 sequence: CASTRPATGELFF. CDR3 nucleotides: TGTGCCAGCACCCGTCCTGCCACCGGGGAGCTGTTTTTT.

This rearrangement joins TRBV11-1 to TRBJ2-1; TRBD2 might be the D (6 bases). The CDR3 consists of 14 residues. V lost 2 bases, J lost 8 bases, and 13 bases lay in between. Germline V gene data show CDR1 as SGHAT and CDR2 as FQDESV (reference sequence). CDR3 sequence reads: CASSLWEDSDEQFF. The CDR3 DNA follows: TGTGCCAGCAGCTTATGGGAGGACTCGGATGAGCAGTTCTTC.

The CDR3 region is CASSFVQGRTDTQYF. The CDR3 coding sequence is TGTGCCAGCAGTTTCGTGCAGGGACGCACAGATACGCAGTATTTT. The chain couples TRBV28 to TRBJ2-3; the D call may be TRBD1 or TRBD2 (5 bases each). The CDR3 spans 15 residues. V lost 3 bases and J 1 base, leaving 11 bases between the germline ends. The germline V gene encodes CDR1 MDHEN and CDR2 SYDVKM.

V is TRBV7-9 and J is TRBJ2-7, with 10 positions matching TRBD1. CDR3 length: 16 residues. V dropped 7 bases and J dropped 3; count of bases not matched to a gene: 12. The V gene's germline CDR1 is SEHNR and CDR2 FQNEAQ (reference sequence). The CDR3 loop is CASTRAPGTGVYEQYF. The DNA for the CDR3 is TGTGCCAGCACCCGGGCCCCCGGGACAGGGGTCTACGAGCAGTACTTC.

The chain joins TRBV28 to TRBJ2-3; 12 bases are a match to TRBD1. From germline, CDR1 is MDHEN and CDR2 SYDVKM. The J segment lost 4 bases and the V segment lost 4 bases, leaving 9 bases of the junction unmatched. The CDR3 spans 17 residues. The CDR3 DNA follows: TGTGCCAGCAGTTCTACTCCGGGACAGGGGGCAGCAGATACGCAGTATTTT. It specifies CASSSTPGQGAADTQYF.

The rearrangement joins TRBV10-3 to TRBJ2-1; the match to TRBD2 covers 10 bases. The ends lost 5 bases at V and 6 bases at J; junction bases unmatched: 4. The CDR3 spans 14 residues. The V gene's germline CDR1 is ENHRY and CDR2 SYGVKD. Written as DNA, the CDR3 is TGTGCCATCAGTCCTAGCGGGAGTGGCAATGAGCAGTTCTTC. This translates into CAISPSGSGNEQFF.

The chain is built from TRBV10-1 and TRBJ2-7; maybe TRBD2 (6 bases). V was shortened by 2 bases and J by 4 bases, with 15 bases between the two germline ends. This CDR3 has 15 residues. CDR1 and CDR2 from the germline V gene are WNHNN and SYGVQD (reference sequence). This CDR3 is CASSEGLPGLYEQYF. The CDR3 DNA reads TGCGCCAGCAGTGAGGGACTACCGGGGTTGTACGAGCAGTACTTC.

The chain recombines TRBV18 with TRBJ2-2; D not resolved. V gave up 3 bases and J gave up 2 bases, with 13 bases separating them. Germline V gene lookup returns CDR1 KGHSH and CDR2 LQKENI. The CDR3 covers 16 residues. CDR3 DNA sequence: TGTGCCAGCTCACCGGGGTGGCGGATCAACACCGGGGAGCTGTTTTTT. It codes for CASSPGWRINTGELFF.

The chain is built from TRBV6-5 and TRBJ2-7; the D call may be TRBD1 or TRBD2 (5 bases each). CDR3 length: 14 residues. Germline CDR1 is MNHEY and CDR2 is SVGAGI. V shed 0 bases and J shed 7 bases, with 13 bases lying between them. CDR3: CASSYSTPWGEQYF. The DNA of the CDR3 is TGTGCCAGCAGTTACTCAACGCCCTGGGGGGAGCAGTACTTC.

A single count supports this clone. This chain connects TRBV6-1 to TRBJ2-7; D is unclear. Germline lookup yields CDR1 MNHNS and CDR2 SASEGT. The V end was cut by 3 bases, the J end by 3 bases, with 6 bases between. The CDR3 length is 12 residues. CDR3 sequence: CASSDLLYEQYF. CDR3 in DNA: TGTGCCAGCAGTGACCTCCTCTACGAGCAGTACTTC.

The chain is built from TRBV6-1 and TRBJ2-3; D remains unclear. This CDR3 comprises 13 residues. V lost 8 bases and J lost 8, with 17 bases in between. Germline V CDR1 and CDR2: MNHNS, SASEGT. CDR3 region: CASVELPRGTQYF. CDR3 sequence (DNA): TGTGCCAGCGTGGAACTTCCGCGCGGTACGCAGTATTTT.

CDR3 sequence: CASSSRLAGGGEQFF. The CDR3 DNA reads as TGTGCCAGCAGTTCGAGACTAGCGGGAGGTGGTGAGCAGTTCTTC. This chain joins TRBV2 and TRBJ2-1, with TRBD2 identical over 13 bases. The trim removed 5 bases at V and 9 bases at J, leaving 7 bases unmatched. CDR3 length equals 15 residues. CDR1 is SNHLY, CDR2 FYNNEI, per germline.

The J gene is TRBJ1-2, the V gene TRBV7-9; possibly TRBD1 for D (5 bases). Germline V gives CDR1 SEHNR, CDR2 FQNEAQ (reference sequence). The CDR3 is 15 amino acids. Trimming stripped 1 base from V and 2 bases from J, with 11 bases between. The CDR3: CASSLGSRGNYGYTF. The DNA for the CDR3 is TGTGCCAGCAGCTTAGGTTCGCGGGGGAACTATGGCTACACCTTC.

CDR3 DNA: TGTGCCAGCAGACAAAATCCCTCCCGGCCCAATGAGCAGTTCTTC. It codes for CASRQNPSRPNEQFF. The rearrangement links TRBV6-5 to TRBJ2-1; D is unresolved. Germline V gene data show CDR1 as MNHEY and CDR2 as SVGAGI. The CDR3 is 15 residues long. Trimming shortened V by 6 bases and J by 6 bases, and 18 bases separated the two germline ends.

The chain links TRBV5-1 to TRBJ2-1; the match to TRBD2 covers 7 bases. Germline V lookup: CDR1 SGHRS, CDR2 YFSETQ. The CDR3 is made up of 16 amino acids. The ends lost 1 base at V and 2 bases at J; junction bases unmatched: 6. CDR3 in DNA: TGCGCCAGCAGCTTGTCCGGTAGCGGGCCCTACAATGAGCAGTTCTTC. Its translation: CASSLSGSGPYNEQFF.

V and J are TRBV5-8 and TRBJ2-5; D possibly corresponds to TRBD1 (5 bases). The CDR3 is 15 amino acids. V lost 1 base, J lost 0 bases, and 10 bases lay in between. Germline V gene lookup returns CDR1 SGHTS and CDR2 YDEGEE. CDR3 region: CASSLITGDQETQYF. The CDR3 nucleotides read TGTGCCAGCAGCTTGATCACAGGAGACCAAGAGACCCAGTACTTC.

This chain links TRBV7-9 with TRBJ2-1; 13 bases match TRBD2. With 4 bases clipped from V and 9 bases from J, the junction kept 12 bases outside the gene matches. The CDR3 is 17 residues long. CDR1 and CDR2 (germline): SEHNR, FQNEAQ (reference sequence). CDR3 sequence (DNA): TGTGCCAGCAGCTCGTTACGGACTAGCGGGAGAGTCGGTGAGCAGTTCTTC. Translating gives CASSSLRTSGRVGEQFF. Using reference TRBV7-9 and TRBJ2-1 for the parts outside the CDR3, the full variable domain is DTGVSQNPRHKITKRGQNVTFRCDPISEHNRLYWYRQTLGQGPEFLTYFQNEAQLEKSRLLSDRFSAERPKGSFSTLEIQRTEQGDSAMYLCASSSLRTSGRVGEQFFGPGTRLTVL.

The CDR3 is CSVEDSAGGPTDTQYF. CDR3 in DNA: TGCAGCGTTGAAGATTCGGCGGGAGGGCCCACAGATACGCAGTATTTT. The chain uses TRBV29-1 and TRBJ2-3, with TRBD2 identical over 9 bases. Per germline, CDR1 SQVTM and CDR2 ANQGSEA. With V trimmed by 0 bases and J by 2 bases, 6 bases remained unmatched. This CDR3 has 16 amino acids.

The chain is built from TRBV7-2 and TRBJ2-7; D call uncertain. The germline V gene encodes CDR1 SGHTA and CDR2 FQGNSA. Trimming shortened V by 1 base and J by 4 bases, and 11 bases separated the two germline ends. CDR3 length equals 14 residues. The CDR3 nucleotides read TGTGCCAGCAGCTTAGGCCCTGAGTTGTACGAGCAGTACTTC. Translating it yields CASSLGPELYEQYF.

The chain joins TRBV15 to TRBJ2-5, with 9 positions matching TRBD2. This CDR3 has 16 amino acids. Looked up from germline, CDR1 is LNHNV and CDR2 is YYDKDF (reference sequence). V trimming: 5 bases; J trimming: 1 base; junction bases outside the gene matches: 8. As DNA, the CDR3 is TGTGCCACCAGCCGGGGACTAGCTCGTAGCCAAGAGACCCAGTACTTC. Amino acids: CATSRGLARSQETQYF.

The rearrangement uses TRBV7-9 and TRBJ1-2, with D perhaps matching TRBD1 (5 bases). The CDR3 is 16 residues long. V dropped 0 bases and J dropped 6 bases, with 17 bases sitting between them. Germline V CDR1 and CDR2: SEHNR, FQNEAQ (reference sequence). The CDR3 reads CASSLAPLSRADGYTF. The CDR3 region has the DNA TGTGCCAGCAGCTTAGCGCCACTTAGCAGGGCGGATGGCTACACCTTC.

The chain employs TRBV28 and TRBJ1-4; tentatively, D is TRBD1 (6 bases). Germline-derived CDR1 and CDR2 are MDHEN and SYDVKM. Trimming removed 6 bases from V and 10 bases from J, with 21 bases in between. The CDR3 consists of 15 residues. The CDR3 spells CASSFGGSGRGKLFF. CDR3 in DNA: TGTGCCAGCAGCTTCGGGGGCTCTGGACGGGGAAAACTGTTTTTT.

The rearrangement links TRBV9 to TRBJ2-7; D not certain. The CDR3 runs 16 residues. V was trimmed by 0 bases and J by 5 bases, leaving 18 bases between them. Germline assignment: CDR1 SGDLS and CDR2 YYNGEE. The CDR3 DNA is TGTGCCAGCAGCGTAGGATTGAGCAGGTCCCGGGACGAGCAGTACTTC. This sequence encodes CASSVGLSRSRDEQYF. The whole variable domain, remainder taken from reference TRBV9 and TRBJ2-7, is DSGVTQTPKHLITATGQRVTLRCSPRSGDLSVYWYQQSLDQGLQFLIQYYNGEERAKGNILERFSAQQFPDLHSELNLSSLELGDSALYFCASSVGLSRSRDEQYFGPGTRLTVT.